The rows below give T cell receptor beta chains drawn from one sample of a study of blood T cell repertoires in COVID-19. The repertoire was sequenced with immunoSEQ multiplex PCR; TCRdb's copy has only in-frame clones and lacks some. The table shows some 170,000 clones, with roughly 85% occurring only once. The sample comprised PBMCs or T cells enriched from blood (not recorded which). The receptor set was obtained from a man in his forties or fifties who had recovered from COVID-19. The CDR3 runs from the conserved cysteine through the conserved F or W. D genes are given only for firm matches. Clone size is given for some rows only: seen once, a few or many times, or a class if the clone is expanded.

clone_size j_call d_call v_call cdr3_aa cdr3_nt
. TRBJ2-1 . TRBV5-1 CASSLEYQGYNEQFF TGCGCCAGCAGCTTGGAGTACCAGGGATACAATGAGCAGTTCTTC
. TRBJ1-1 . TRBV7-3 CASSLTGQNTEAFF TGTGCCAGCAGTTTGACAGGTCAGAACACTGAAGCTTTCTTT
. TRBJ1-2 . TRBV29-1 CSVDTGTMLVYTF TGCAGCGTGGACACCGGGACAATGCTCGTCTACACCTTC
. TRBJ1-2 . TRBV6-5 CASSRTSTNYGYTF TGTGCCAGCAGTCGTACAAGTACTAACTATGGCTACACCTTC
. TRBJ2-7 . TRBV5-8 CASSLASEQYF TGTGCCAGCAGCTTGGCTAGCGAGCAGTACTTC
. TRBJ1-1 . TRBV5-8 CASSLGPGNTEAFF TGTGCCAGCAGCTTGGGTCCGGGAAACACTGAAGCTTTCTTT
. TRBJ1-2 . TRBV2 CASSEGGGGWYGYTF TGTGCCAGCAGTGAAGGTGGGGGGGGATGGTATGGCTACACCTTC
. TRBJ2-3 TRBD2 TRBV9 CASSVGTSGADTQYF TGTGCCAGCAGCGTAGGGACTAGCGGGGCTGATACGCAGTATTTT
. TRBJ2-3 TRBD2 TRBV28 CASTSGTITDTQYF TGTGCCAGCACCTCGGGGACTATCACAGATACGCAGTATTTT
. TRBJ1-1 TRBD1 TRBV7-9 CASSGRDRGSTEAFF TGTGCCAGCAGCGGACGGGACAGGGGGAGCACTGAAGCTTTCTTT
. TRBJ1-1 TRBD1 TRBV29-1 CSLGDSHTEAFF TGCAGCTTAGGGGACAGTCACACTGAAGCTTTCTTT
. TRBJ1-2 TRBD1 TRBV30 CAWSVEAGGYGYTF TGTGCCTGGAGTGTGGAGGCAGGGGGATATGGCTACACCTTC
. TRBJ2-2 TRBD2 TRBV3-1/TRBV3-2 CASSRSAGVGELFF TGTGCCAGCAGCCGATCAGCGGGAGTCGGGGAGCTGTTTTTT
. TRBJ2-2 TRBD1 TRBV5-6 CASSWGTANTGELFF TGTGCCAGCAGCTGGGGGACAGCGAACACCGGGGAGCTGTTTTTT
. TRBJ2-1 . TRBV20-1 CSASGSSYNEQFF TGCAGTGCTAGTGGGAGCTCCTACAATGAGCAGTTCTTC
. TRBJ2-1 . TRBV3-1/TRBV3-2 CASSQDRPGLYNEQFF TGTGCCAGCAGCCAAGATCGGCCAGGGCTCTACAATGAGCAGTTCTTC
. TRBJ1-2 TRBD1 TRBV3-1/TRBV3-2 CASSRAGTDYGYTF TGTGCCAGCAGTCGAGCCGGGACAGACTATGGCTACACCTTC
. TRBJ2-7 . TRBV5-5 CASSLERTSYEQYF TGTGCCAGCAGCTTGGAGCGAACCTCTTACGAGCAGTACTTC
. TRBJ1-2 TRBD1 TRBV10-3 CATGTDYGYTF TGTGCCACCGGGACAGACTATGGCTACACCTTC
once TRBJ2-1 TRBD1 TRBV9 CASSVGQGKYNEQFF TGTGCCAGCAGCGTAGGACAGGGAAAGTACAATGAGCAGTTCTTC
. TRBJ1-1 . TRBV3-1/TRBV3-2 CASSQPQGEAFF TGTGCCAGCAGCCAACCCCAGGGTGAAGCTTTCTTT
. TRBJ2-3 TRBD1 TRBV29-1 CSVESGQGIEDTQYF TGCAGCGTTGAATCGGGACAGGGGATCGAAGATACGCAGTATTTT
. TRBJ2-3 . TRBV9 CASSVRQGGTDTQYF TGTGCCAGCAGCGTTAGACAGGGAGGTACAGATACGCAGTATTTT
. TRBJ2-7 TRBD1 TRBV11-2 CASSSSSPGQGIAREQYF TGTGCCAGCAGCTCTTCATCTCCGGGACAGGGAATTGCGCGCGAGCAGTACTTC
once TRBJ2-2 . TRBV7-3 CASSSGTPNTGELFF TGTGCCAGCAGCTCCGGGACTCCGAACACCGGGGAGCTGTTTTTT
. TRBJ2-1 TRBD1 TRBV5-5 CASSWGQSNEQFF TGTGCCAGCAGCTGGGGACAGAGCAATGAGCAGTTCTTC
. TRBJ1-2 TRBD1 TRBV10-3 CAISDLMAGTGAGYTF TGTGCCATCAGTGACTTAATGGCCGGGACAGGGGCTGGCTACACCTTC
. TRBJ2-1 TRBD1 TRBV24-1 CATSEPGTANEQFF TGTGCCACCAGTGAGCCCGGGACAGCAAATGAGCAGTTCTTC
. TRBJ2-1 TRBD2 TRBV3-1/TRBV3-2 CASRVAGGPYNEQFF TGTGCCAGCAGGGTGGCGGGAGGGCCCTACAATGAGCAGTTCTTC
. TRBJ1-1 TRBD1 TRBV7-7 CASSSSGQENTEAFF TGTGCTAGCAGCTCCTCGGGACAGGAGAACACTGAAGCTTTCTTT
. TRBJ1-1 . TRBV11-3 CASSSQGVNTEAFF TGTGCCAGCAGCTCACAGGGCGTGAACACTGAAGCTTTCTTT
. TRBJ2-2 . TRBV29-1 CSVTPGQGTGELFF TGCAGCGTTACTCCGGGACAAGGCACCGGGGAGCTGTTTTTT
. TRBJ1-5 . TRBV14 CASSQGYNQPQHF TGTGCCAGCAGCCAAGGTTACAATCAGCCCCAGCATTTT
. TRBJ1-1 . TRBV6-1 CASSEQAGVNTEAFF TGTGCCAGCAGTGAACAGGCAGGGGTGAACACTGAAGCTTTCTTT
. TRBJ2-7 TRBD1 TRBV6-5 CATLTGNSYEQYF TGTGCCACCCTGACAGGGAACTCCTACGAGCAGTACTTC
. TRBJ1-5 . TRBV27 CASSSTVNQPQHF TGTGCCAGCAGTTCCACAGTGAATCAGCCCCAGCATTTT
. TRBJ2-5 . TRBV9 CASSVHSDQETQYF TGTGCCAGCAGCGTTCACTCGGACCAAGAGACCCAGTACTTC
. TRBJ1-3 . TRBV19 CASSSPGQSSGNTIYF TGTGCCAGTAGTTCCCCGGGACAAAGCTCTGGAAACACCATATATTTT
once TRBJ1-1 TRBD1 TRBV18 CASSGQGLRVEAFF TGTGCCAGCTCGGGACAGGGGCTTAGGGTTGAAGCTTTCTTT
. TRBJ2-6 . TRBV7-6 CASSFTGFGANVLTF TGTGCCAGCAGTTTCACAGGGTTCGGGGCCAACGTCCTGACTTTC
. TRBJ2-7 . TRBV5-4 CASSKGLPNYEQYF TGTGCCAGCAGCAAAGGACTGCCGAACTACGAGCAGTACTTC
. TRBJ1-4 . TRBV2 CASLRAGNEKLFF TGTGCCAGCCTTCGGGCGGGGAATGAAAAACTGTTTTTT